The source of this TCR beta chain is a study of post-analysis software for immune sequencing data. As to this clonotype: As yet, its antigen is unknown.

General observations from the study: Several TRBV segments (TRBV5-6, TRBV5-1 and TRBV20-1 among them) occurred more frequently in patients than in controls. For normalized Chao1 diversity, multiple sclerosis patients scored significantly lower than controls did.

The CDR3 loop spans 15 amino acids. After removal of 1 base from V and 2 bases from J, the junction contained 4 bases not matched to a gene. cDNA libraries for TCR beta contained unique molecular identifiers. TCRdb re-analysed the PCR reads in MiXCR, keeping a single row per CDR3 protein. Found here are about 200,000 distinct CDR3 sequences, approximately 30% of them singletons; the top ten hold roughly 3.4%. The sample consisted of blood. The chain carries TRBV12-3 or TRBV12-4 and TRBJ1-2; TRBD1 matches at 7 bases. The receptor was derived from a girl aged 2-17 years with multiple sclerosis. The CDR3 loop reads CASSLGDRPNYGYTF. CDR3 DNA: TGTGCCAGCAGTTTAGGGGACAGACCCAACTATGGCTACACCTTC.